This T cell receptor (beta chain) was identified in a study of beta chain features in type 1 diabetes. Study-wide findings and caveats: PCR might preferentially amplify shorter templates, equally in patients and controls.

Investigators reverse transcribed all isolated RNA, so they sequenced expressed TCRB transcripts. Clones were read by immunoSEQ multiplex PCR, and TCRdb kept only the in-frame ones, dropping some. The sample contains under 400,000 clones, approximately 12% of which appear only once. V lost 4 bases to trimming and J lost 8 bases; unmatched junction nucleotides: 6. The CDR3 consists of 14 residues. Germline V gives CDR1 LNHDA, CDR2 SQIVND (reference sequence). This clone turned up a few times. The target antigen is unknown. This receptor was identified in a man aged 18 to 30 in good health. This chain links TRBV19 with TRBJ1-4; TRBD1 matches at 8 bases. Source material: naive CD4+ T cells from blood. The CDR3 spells CASSNGQGGEKLFF. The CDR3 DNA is TGTGCCAGTAGTAATGGACAGGGTGGAGAAAAACTGTTTTTT.